These 28 T cell receptor beta chains were all obtained from the same sample, sequenced in a study of cytomegalovirus exposure and HLA in healthy donors. 60 Vbeta and 13 Jbeta primers were used in PCR. Produced via immunoSEQ multiplex PCR; TCRdb's table is partial and in-frame only. The sample has some 150,000 clones, around 84% seen once. The sequenced sample was PBMCs. These receptor sequences come from a boy aged 2 to 10 in good health and CMV-seronegative.

As concerns this clone: Other DNA sequences within the sample encode an identical CDR3. The gene calls are TRBV2 and TRBJ2-7, with 8 positions matching TRBD1. This CDR3 has 12 amino acids. Germline V gives CDR1 SNHLY, CDR2 FYNNEI. V trimming: 6 bases; J trimming: 3 bases; junction bases outside the gene matches: 1. CDR3 DNA: TGTGCCAGCAGAGACAGGGGCTACGAGCAGTACTTC. Encoded protein: CASRDRGYEQYF.

This clone showed up just a few times. The germline gene is not matched at one end of the junction; a read error may be the cause. The chain recombines TRBV7-9 with TRBJ1-2; D unresolved. Per germline, CDR1 SEHNR and CDR2 FQNEAQ (reference sequence). The CDR3 consists of 15 residues. In DNA, the CDR3 is TGTTCCAGCAGCTTATCTCTGGCCGGGGACTATGGCTACACCTTC. As protein: CSSSLSLAGDYGYTF.

The chain couples TRBV6-5 to TRBJ2-7; possible D gene TRBD2, 5 bases. Trimming stripped 4 bases from V and 6 bases from J, with 22 bases between. The CDR3 sequence is 16 residues long. CDR1 and CDR2 (germline): MNHEY, SVGAGI. This chain's CDR3 is CASSSQGGQWLSEQYF. CDR3 DNA sequence: TGTGCCAGCAGTTCCCAAGGCGGGCAGTGGTTATCCGAGCAGTACTTC.

This clone has more than one count but fewer than ten. V and J are TRBV29-1 and TRBJ2-7, with a weak D call TRBD1 (5 bases). V shed 7 bases and J shed 4 bases, with 14 bases lying between them. Germline V gene lookup returns CDR1 SQVTM and CDR2 ANQGSEA. This CDR3 is built from 12 residues. Here the CDR3 reads CSGVDIYYEQYF. DNA for the CDR3: TGCAGCGGCGTGGACATATATTACGAGCAGTACTTC.

V and J are TRBV2 and TRBJ2-1; D is possibly TRBD1 (6 bases). Trimming stripped 2 bases from V and 8 bases from J, with 7 bases between. The CDR3 consists of 12 residues. In germline, CDR1 is SNHLY, CDR2 FYNNEI. The CDR3 sequence is CASSEQGHEQFF. Written as DNA, the CDR3 is TGTGCCAGCAGTGAACAGGGGCATGAGCAGTTCTTC.

The chain combines TRBV13 with TRBJ2-7; D is unclear. The V end lost 3 bases, the J end lost 0 bases, and 15 bases lay between the germline ends. The CDR3 is made up of 16 amino acids. Germline loops: CDR1 PRHDT, CDR2 FYEKMQ (reference sequence). This CDR3 is CASSFLPRRSSYEQYF. Here the CDR3 DNA reads TGTGCCAGCAGCTTCTTGCCGAGGCGTAGCTCCTACGAGCAGTACTTC.

The V call is TRBV13, the J call TRBJ1-1; TRBD1 might be the D (6 bases). Looked up from germline, CDR1 is PRHDT and CDR2 is FYEKMQ (reference sequence). Between the trimmed V and J ends, which lost 1 base and 7 bases, there was a span of 19 bases. This CDR3 contains 16 residues. CDR3 DNA sequence: TGTGCCAGCAGCTTAGTAATGGGTGGGGGGGGCGGTGAAGCTTTCTTT. As protein: CASSLVMGGGGGEAFF.

This chain uses TRBV7-2 with TRBJ1-1; 7 bases map to TRBD1. Germline CDR1 reads SGHTA; CDR2 reads FQGNSA. This CDR3 spans 15 amino acids. J gave up 2 bases and V 2 bases, and 5 bases lay outside the gene matches. The chain's CDR3 is CASSLWRQGNTEAFF. CDR3 nucleotide sequence: TGTGCCAGCAGCTTATGGAGACAGGGAAACACTGAAGCTTTCTTT. The full variable domain, in which reference TRBV7-2 and TRBJ1-1 provide the parts outside the CDR3, is GAGVSQSPSNKVTEKGKDVELRCDPISGHTALYWYRQSLGQGLEFLIYFQGNSAPDKSGLPSDRFSAERTGGSVSTLTIQRTQQEDSAVYLCASSLWRQGNTEAFFGQGTRLTVV.

The gene calls are TRBV6-6 and TRBJ1-2; 10 bases are shared with TRBD1. The V gene's germline CDR1 is MNHNY and CDR2 SVGAGI (reference sequence). This CDR3 spans 12 amino acids. Trimming at V came to 6 bases and at J to 5 bases, leaving 0 bases not matched to a gene. The CDR3 DNA reads as TGTGCCAGCAGGGGACAGGGGTATGGCTACACCTTC. Translation: CASRGQGYGYTF.

The rearrangement uses TRBV10-3 and TRBJ2-5; 10 bases fit TRBD2. The CDR3 extends over 17 amino acids. Germline lookup yields CDR1 ENHRY and CDR2 SYGVKD. The V segment lost 3 bases and the J segment 1 base; nucleotides outside the gene matches: 8. This chain's CDR3 is CAISESAGGPAQETQYF. CDR3 DNA: TGTGCCATCAGTGAATCAGCGGGAGGGCCGGCCCAAGAGACCCAGTACTTC.

V gene TRBV11-2 combines with J gene TRBJ2-7; 9 nucleotides match TRBD1. The length of the CDR3 is 15 residues. CDR1 is SGHAT and CDR2 is FQNNGV in the germline V gene. The trim removed 4 bases at V and 0 bases at J, leaving 4 bases unmatched. Here the CDR3 DNA reads TGTGCCAGCAGCTCGGGGACAGGGAACTCCTACGAGCAGTACTTC. This codes for CASSSGTGNSYEQYF. Complete variable domain (other parts from reference TRBV11-2 and TRBJ2-7): EAGVAQSPRYKIIEKRQSVAFWCNPISGHATLYWYQQILGQGPKLLIQFQNNGVVDDSQLPKDRFSAERLKGVDSTLKIQPAKLEDSAVYLCASSSGTGNSYEQYFGPGTRLTVT.

The chain recombines TRBV18 with TRBJ2-4; TRBD2 is a possible D gene (6 bases). CDR3 length: 13 amino acids. Germline CDR1 and CDR2: KGHSH and LQKENI. Trimming shortened V by 6 bases and J by 9 bases, and 15 bases separated the two germline ends. The CDR3 spells CASSQGQGGIQYF. The CDR3 DNA reads TGTGCCAGCTCTCAAGGGCAGGGAGGCATTCAGTACTTC.

The chain has TRBV9 and TRBJ2-2; TRBD1 might be the D (6 bases). V was shortened by 4 bases and J by 7 bases, with 8 bases between the two germline ends. Per the germline V gene, CDR1 is SGDLS and CDR2 is YYNGEE. The CDR3 is 12 amino acids. CDR3 DNA: TGTGCCAGCAGCCGAGGGGGCGGGGAGCTGTTTTTT. It encodes CASSRGGGELFF. Full variable domain (outside the CDR3, taken from reference TRBV9 and TRBJ2-2): DSGVTQTPKHLITATGQRVTLRCSPRSGDLSVYWYQQSLDQGLQFLIQYYNGEERAKGNILERFSAQQFPDLHSELNLSSLELGDSALYFCASSRGGGELFFGEGSRLTVL.

The chain uses TRBV7-9 and TRBJ1-3, with a possible D match to TRBD1 (5 bases). V lost 1 base and J lost 2, with 9 bases in between. The CDR3 runs 15 residues. Germline V CDR1 and CDR2: SEHNR, FQNEAQ (reference sequence). The CDR3 DNA is TGTGCCAGCAGCTTAGAAGGGGTTCCTGGAAACACCATATATTTT. Protein product: CASSLEGVPGNTIYF. The entire variable domain, with the rest obtained from reference TRBV7-9 and TRBJ1-3, is as follows: DTGVSQNPRHKITKRGQNVTFRCDPISEHNRLYWYRQTLGQGPEFLTYFQNEAQLEKSRLLSDRFSAERPKGSFSTLEIQRTEQGDSAMYLCASSLEGVPGNTIYFGEGSWLTVV.

This chain connects TRBV19 to TRBJ1-2, with 7 bases lining up with TRBD1. The length of the CDR3 is 20 residues. Germline V gene lookup returns CDR1 LNHDA and CDR2 SQIVND (reference sequence). V was clipped by 0 bases and J by 4 bases; unmatched bases: 20. The CDR3 nucleotides are TGTGCCAGTAGTATAGATCTTCGTGACTATACCGGGACAGTCACCTATGGCTACACCTTC. Translation: CASSIDLRDYTGTVTYGYTF.

V gene TRBV7-3 combines with J gene TRBJ2-3; tentatively, D is TRBD2 (7 bases). The germline V gene has CDR1 SGHTA and CDR2 FQGTGA. V lost 4 bases, J lost 5 bases, and 19 bases lay in between. This CDR3 region has 16 residues. The DNA of the CDR3 is TGTGCCAGCAGCTCAGGATTACAGGGCGGGGGAGATACGCAGTATTTT. It encodes CASSSGLQGGGDTQYF.

The V gene is TRBV29-1, the J gene TRBJ2-1, with D possibly matching TRBD2 (5 bases). The CDR3 is 15 residues long. Trimming shortened V by 7 bases and J by 5 bases, and 21 bases separated the two germline ends. Germline CDR1 reads SQVTM; CDR2 reads ANQGSEA. This CDR3 is CSGDQRASEHNEQFF. Here the CDR3 DNA reads TGCAGCGGCGATCAGAGGGCGTCAGAGCACAATGAGCAGTTCTTC.

The chain links TRBV4-2 to TRBJ2-3; D uncertain. Germline V gene data show CDR1 as LGHNA and CDR2 as YNFKEQ. The V end was cut by 6 bases, the J end by 1 base, with 11 bases between. CDR3 length: 14 amino acids. CDR3 in DNA: TGTGCCAGCAGACCGGGTCGGGGCACAGATACGCAGTATTTT. Translated, it gives CASRPGRGTDTQYF.

This clone was picked up many times. This chain joins TRBV6-4 and TRBJ2-6, with 9 bases matching TRBD2. The germline CDR1 and CDR2 sequences are MRHNA and SNTAGT. CDR3 length: 16 amino acids. With 3 bases clipped from V and 0 bases from J, the junction kept 0 bases outside the gene matches. The CDR3 DNA follows: TGTGCCAGCAGTGAGACTAGCGGCTCTGGGGCCAACGTCCTGACTTTC. Protein sequence: CASSETSGSGANVLTF.

The V call is TRBV5-1, the J call TRBJ1-1; 11 nucleotides line up with TRBD1. Germline CDR1 is SGHRS and CDR2 is YFSETQ. V gave up 3 bases and J gave up 6 bases; unmatched junction bases: 7. The CDR3 is made up of 15 amino acids. CDR3 bases: TGCGCCAGCAGCTACTCCGGGACAGGGGGACCTGAAGCTTTCTTT. It codes for CASSYSGTGGPEAFF.

The chain uses TRBV30 and TRBJ1-2; D is perhaps TRBD1 (6 bases). The V gene's germline CDR1 is GTSNPN and CDR2 SVGIG (reference sequence). V shed 2 bases and J shed 11 bases, with 15 bases lying between them. The CDR3 sequence is 12 residues long. The CDR3 DNA follows: TGTGCCTGGAGTATTAGCCCAGGGGCTTACACCTTC. Protein sequence: CAWSISPGAYTF.

The rearrangement uses TRBV5-1 and TRBJ1-2; 10 nucleotides match TRBD1. Germline trimming cut 0 bases from V and 4 bases from J; bases unmatched to any gene: 12. This CDR3 is built from 18 residues. Germline V CDR1 and CDR2: SGHRS, YFSETQ. The CDR3 here is CASSLAGLTGGVIYGYTF. The CDR3 coding sequence is TGCGCCAGCAGCTTGGCCGGCTTGACAGGGGGCGTCATCTATGGCTACACCTTC.

The chain links TRBV9 to TRBJ2-1; the D gene is possibly TRBD2 (6 bases). Trimming took off 4 bases at V and 4 bases at J, with 18 bases between the two ends. Germline loops: CDR1 SGDLS, CDR2 YYNGEE. The CDR3 is 16 residues long. CDR3 region: CASSPNPGVGYNEQFF. The CDR3 region has the DNA TGTGCCAGCAGCCCGAACCCGGGAGTAGGTTACAATGAGCAGTTCTTC.

In its sample, this clone was seen once. In DNA form, the CDR3 reads TGTGCCAGCAGTTTGATTGGCAGGGCTAAAGAGACCCAGTACTTC. Translated, it gives CASSLIGRAKETQYF. The chain couples TRBV27 to TRBJ2-5, with a possible D match to TRBD1 (5 bases). With 3 bases removed from V and 3 bases from J, the gap between germline ends came to 14 bases. Germline loops: CDR1 MNHEY, CDR2 SMNVEV (reference sequence). This CDR3 has 15 amino acids.

The genes are TRBV5-8 and TRBJ2-7; 7 bases align to TRBD1. V lost 4 bases and J lost 4; bases outside the gene matches: 5. CDR1 SGHTS and CDR2 YDEGEE come from the germline V gene. This CDR3 contains 13 residues. The CDR3 loop reads CASSQPTGYEQYF. Written as DNA, the CDR3 is TGTGCCAGCAGCCAACCGACAGGGTACGAGCAGTACTTC.

This clone showed up just once. The J gene is TRBJ2-2, the V gene TRBV2, with 8 bases matching TRBD1. From germline, CDR1 is SNHLY and CDR2 FYNNEI. This CDR3 is built from 15 residues. V lost 6 bases and J lost 6; bases outside the gene matches: 9. The DNA of the CDR3 is TGTGCCAGCAGATCGGGACAGGCAGGGCCCGGGGAGCTGTTTTTT. Protein: CASRSGQAGPGELFF.

The V gene is TRBV7-9, the J gene TRBJ1-5; D is perhaps TRBD1 (5 bases). Trimming shortened V by 5 bases and J by 1 base, and 6 bases separated the two germline ends. The CDR3 sequence is 13 residues long. Germline V lookup: CDR1 SEHNR, CDR2 FQNEAQ (reference sequence). For the CDR3, the DNA is TGTGCCAGCAGCGGGGGGAGCAATCAGCCCCAGCATTTT. Translating it yields CASSGGSNQPQHF. The full variable domain, rest sourced from reference TRBV7-9 and TRBJ1-5, is DTGVSQNPRHKITKRGQNVTFRCDPISEHNRLYWYRQTLGQGPEFLTYFQNEAQLEKSRLLSDRFSAERPKGSFSTLEIQRTEQGDSAMYLCASSGGSNQPQHFGDGTRLSIL.

V is TRBV10-2 and J is TRBJ1-5; 7 nucleotides agree with TRBD1. The CDR3 spans 14 residues. V lost 6 bases to trimming and J lost 2 bases; unmatched junction nucleotides: 4. Germline V gives CDR1 WSHSY, CDR2 SAAADI. In DNA, the CDR3 is TGCGCCAGCAGGGGGACAGTTGGCAATCAGCCCCAGCATTTT. This translates into CASRGTVGNQPQHF.